Sequencing of this TCR beta chain was carried out in a study of T-cell memory formation after mild COVID-19. The overall study: Largely, TCR clusters stayed within a single donor.

With regard to this clonotype: What it binds is unknown.

The study, taken as a whole, reports: From day 15 to 85, contracting clones were balanced between CD4 and CD8, whereas later expanders leaned toward CD4+. Contracting CD4+ clones were located mainly in CM and EM, and CD8+ clones in EMRA.

J gave up 6 bases and V 7 bases, and 12 bases lay outside the gene matches. Per the germline V gene, CDR1 is MNHEY and CDR2 is SVGEGT. CDR3 length: 15 residues. TCRdb ran MiXCR on the 5' RACE reads and lists one entry per CDR3 protein. This repertoire shows around 430,000 distinct CDR3 sequences, around a sixth found once; its top ten account for 20% to 25%. The chain employs TRBV6-2 or TRBV6-3 and TRBJ2-3, with 8 bases that match TRBD1. The TCR comes from a man aged 18 to 29 who had mild COVID-19 (a few samples of this study predate the infection). Cell type and time point are not known. Sequencing was done on a sample of PBMCs or a T cell subset sorted from them (not recorded which). This CDR3 is CASTLPGTGGDTQYF. The CDR3 region has the DNA TGTGCCAGCACCTTGCCAGGGACAGGTGGCGATACGCAGTATTTT.